This is a list of T cell receptor beta chains from one sample in a study of cytomegalovirus exposure and HLA in healthy donors. Repertoires were generated with immunoSEQ multiplex PCR, while TCRdb's copy carries only in-frame clones and drops some. Counted here are under 300,000 clones, roughly 91% occurring once; the ten biggest clones make up about 1.5%. Sequencing was performed on PBMCs. Receptor source: a girl aged 2-15 years in good health and CMV-seronegative. CDR3s include the opening cysteine and the closing phenylalanine or tryptophan. A D gene is named only where the DNA matches it firmly. Part of the rows lack a size; the others show once, few, many or a class for expanded clones.

d_call: TRBD1; cdr3_length: 14; j_call: TRBJ1-2; v_call: TRBV14; clone_size: NA; cdr3_nt: TGTGCCAGCAGCCAAGCAGGGGGCGCGGGTGGCTACACCTTC; cdr3_aa: CASSQAGGAGGYTF
d_call: NA; cdr3_length: 12; j_call: TRBJ2-7; v_call: TRBV10-3; clone_size: NA; cdr3_nt: TGTGCCATCAGCCAGGGTCACTACGAGCAGTACTTC; cdr3_aa: CAISQGHYEQYF
d_call: TRBD2; cdr3_length: 15; j_call: TRBJ2-2; v_call: TRBV2; clone_size: NA; cdr3_nt: TGTGCCAGCAGTGAATCCCGCGGGAGACCCGGGGAGCTGTTTTTT; cdr3_aa: CASSESRGRPGELFF
d_call: TRBD1; cdr3_length: 16; j_call: TRBJ2-5; v_call: TRBV7-6; clone_size: few; cdr3_nt: TGTGCCAGCAGCTTACTCCGGACAGGAGGCCAAGAGACCCAGTACTTC; cdr3_aa: CASSLLRTGGQETQYF
d_call: NA; cdr3_length: 13; j_call: TRBJ2-2; v_call: TRBV27; clone_size: NA; cdr3_nt: TGTGCCAGCAGTACAGCGAACACCGGGGAGCTGTTTTTT; cdr3_aa: CASSTANTGELFF
d_call: TRBD1; cdr3_length: 12; j_call: TRBJ1-2; v_call: TRBV29-1; clone_size: NA; cdr3_nt: TGCAGCTTTAGAGGTCAGGGGGATGGCTACACCTTC; cdr3_aa: CSFRGQGDGYTF
d_call: NA; cdr3_length: 13; j_call: TRBJ2-7; v_call: TRBV6-1; clone_size: NA; cdr3_nt: TGTGCCAGCGAAGGCCCTAGACTCTACGAGCAGTACTTC; cdr3_aa: CASEGPRLYEQYF
d_call: NA; cdr3_length: 14; j_call: TRBJ1-4; v_call: TRBV6-1; clone_size: NA; cdr3_nt: TGTGCCAGCAGGGAACAGGGAGGTCTGGTAAAACTGTTTTTT; cdr3_aa: CASREQGGLVKLFF
d_call: NA; cdr3_length: 14; j_call: TRBJ1-4; v_call: TRBV14; clone_size: NA; cdr3_nt: TGTGCCAGCAGCCAAGACACGGGTAAGGAAAAACTGTTTTTT; cdr3_aa: CASSQDTGKEKLFF
d_call: TRBD2; cdr3_length: 15; j_call: TRBJ2-3; v_call: TRBV29-1; clone_size: NA; cdr3_nt: TGCAGCGTTGAAGATCTGCTAGCGGGGACAGATACGCAGTATTTT; cdr3_aa: CSVEDLLAGTDTQYF
d_call: NA; cdr3_length: 13; j_call: TRBJ1-6; v_call: TRBV7-9; clone_size: NA; cdr3_nt: TGTGCCAGCAGCTTAGACGGGGATTCACCCCTCCACTTT; cdr3_aa: CASSLDGDSPLHF
d_call: NA; cdr3_length: 15; j_call: TRBJ1-1; v_call: TRBV6-1; clone_size: few; cdr3_nt: TGTGCCAGCAGTGCCACGACGCGGGGGAACACTGAAGCTTTCTTT; cdr3_aa: CASSATTRGNTEAFF
d_call: TRBD1; cdr3_length: 14; j_call: TRBJ1-5; v_call: TRBV7-9; clone_size: NA; cdr3_nt: TGTTCCAGCAGCGGAGGGGGCGGGGGGCAGCCCCAGCATTTT; cdr3_aa: CSSSGGGGGQPQHF
d_call: TRBD1; cdr3_length: 14; j_call: TRBJ1-3; v_call: TRBV5-1; clone_size: NA; cdr3_nt: TGCGCCAGCAGCCCGGGACAGGTCGAAAACACCATATATTTT; cdr3_aa: CASSPGQVENTIYF
d_call: NA; cdr3_length: 17; j_call: TRBJ2-7; v_call: TRBV2; clone_size: NA; cdr3_nt: TGTGCCAGCAGTGAAGCCCTCCAGGGGCTGAGTACCTACGAGCAGTACTTC; cdr3_aa: CASSEALQGLSTYEQYF
d_call: NA; cdr3_length: 15; j_call: TRBJ1-1; v_call: TRBV5-1; clone_size: NA; cdr3_nt: TGCGCCAGCAGCTCGGGGAGGGGTGTGAACACTGAAGCTTTCTTT; cdr3_aa: CASSSGRGVNTEAFF
d_call: NA; cdr3_length: 20; j_call: TRBJ2-1; v_call: TRBV5-1; clone_size: once; cdr3_nt: TGCGCCAGCAGCGCGAAAGGCGGGGCAGCCTTACAGGAGAGGTACAATGAGCAGTTCTTC; cdr3_aa: CASSAKGGAALQERYNEQFF
d_call: TRBD2; cdr3_length: 17; j_call: TRBJ2-7; v_call: TRBV10-3; clone_size: NA; cdr3_nt: TGTGCCATCAGTGAAACGGAGAGCGGGGGGCACTCCTACGAGCAGTACTTC; cdr3_aa: CAISETESGGHSYEQYF
d_call: TRBD1; cdr3_length: 16; j_call: TRBJ2-5; v_call: TRBV7-9; clone_size: NA; cdr3_nt: TGTGCCAGCAGCTTAAGCGACAGGGGGTTGTGGGAGACCCAGTACTTC; cdr3_aa: CASSLSDRGLWETQYF